This T cell receptor beta chain came from a study of blood T cell repertoires in COVID-19. Germline V gene lookup returns CDR1 LGHNA and CDR2 YNFKEQ. The V gene lost 0 bases and the J gene lost 1 base, with 3 bases spanning the gap. There are 13 residues in the CDR3. The protocol was immunoSEQ multiplex PCR, while the TCRdb copy is restricted to in-frame clones and leaves out a portion. The sample shows 400,000 to 450,000 clones, 80% to 90% of them seen only once. The rearrangement joins TRBV4-2 to TRBJ2-5; D call uncertain. This clonotype was sampled from a man between 18 and 29 years old with COVID-19, enrolled during active disease. Sequencing used peripheral blood. The CDR3 spells CASSQDSQETQYF. CDR3 coding DNA: TGTGCCAGCAGCCAAGACAGCCAAGAGACCCAGTACTTC.